This T cell receptor (beta chain) emerged from a study of blood T cell repertoires in COVID-19. CDR1 MDHEN and CDR2 SYDVKM come from the germline V gene. CDR3 length: 14 residues. The germline V and J ends were trimmed by 7 bases and 1 base, with 10 bases remaining between them. Libraries were prepared by immunoSEQ multiplex PCR; TCRdb keeps only in-frame clonotypes and omits some of them. The sample shows 250,000 to 300,000 clones, approximately 85% of them seen only once. This TCR came from a woman aged 70 to 79 with acute or convalescent COVID-19. The V gene is TRBV28, the J gene TRBJ2-2; D is unresolved. Source material: peripheral blood. CDR3 in amino acids: CASTRSQNTGELFF. CDR3 bases: TGTGCCAGCACTCGGAGCCAGAACACCGGGGAGCTGTTTTTT.